This TCR beta chain was recorded in a study of OX40 agonist ivuxolimab in advanced cancers. Germline CDR1 KGHSH, CDR2 LQKENI. The V segment lost 0 bases and the J segment 3 bases; nucleotides outside the gene matches: 0. This CDR3 contains 15 residues. Some clones are missing from TCRdb's copy, which holds only in-frame ones; the method was immunoSEQ multiplex PCR. This table holds approximately 130,000 clones, approximately 90% found once. A word on this clone: This CDR3 is also generated by other DNA sequences in the sample.

This clonotype originated in an adult with an advanced solid tumor such as melanoma, head and neck, liver or kidney cancer. V gene TRBV18 combines with J gene TRBJ1-4; 8 bases match TRBD1. Sequencing was performed on CD4+ or CD8+ T cells sorted from blood, taken in a trial of the OX40 agonist ivuxolimab. The CDR3 is CASSPPGQANEKLFF. The CDR3 bases are TGTGCCAGCTCACCACCGGGACAGGCTAATGAAAAACTGTTTTTT.